This TCR beta chain was documented in a study of blood T cells in healthy people across ages (dated by TCRdb to between 2015 and 2016). About the investigation overall: Template switching captured roughly one uniquely barcoded TCR beta cDNA molecule per two T cells in model experiments. Using deep sequencing normalized with unique cDNA molecular identifiers, the study measured how TCR beta repertoire diversity changes with age. The donors were split into four age groups: young (average about 15 years), middle-aged (more than 35), aged (roughly 65) and long-lived (about 82). Two additional independent replicas of 1 million unique cDNA reads from the same blood draw were analyzed for two donors (one aged 18 to 30 and one aged 80 or older). Overall results and qualifications from the work: Compared with the aged group, the long-lived group had more naive CD4+ T cells, fewer expanded clones and increased TCR diversity, suggesting age selection. There was a strong correlation between observed TCR beta diversity and the percentage of naive T cells measured by flow cytometry. Estimates of total diversity from one million sequenced T cells were regarded as lower bounds and underestimates. Because profiling used bulk unsorted PBMCs, naive and antigen-experienced compartments could not be compared conclusively. As age increased, observed TCR beta diversity per million T cells dropped in a roughly linear way, and a significant reduction was already evident by age 40. Because the CMV infection status of the donors was unknown, age-related changes in expanded clonotypes may potentially have been confounded.

Library prep was done by 5' RACE. The sequencer was an Illumina HiSeq 2500. A second roughly 7 to 12 cycle PCR used a sample-barcoded 5' primer and a J-beta primer mix. Each TCR beta cDNA molecule received a unique molecular identifier from a template-switch 5' adaptor carrying 12 random nucleotides. Each sample yielded at least 3 million CDR3-containing paired-end reads. The Mint cDNA synthesis kit, primed by a TRBC-specific oligonucleotide, was used to synthesize first-strand cDNA from all RNA. Following uracil-DNA glycosylase treatment, a first 18-cycle PCR with universal primers M1SS and BC2_uni_R was performed on all cDNA. Per the authors' processing: For normalization, 1 million high-quality reads were randomly selected from each sample, with every read carrying a distinct molecular identifier. Reads sharing molecular identifiers were discarded rather than binned into consensus sequences. CDR3 identification, clonotype clustering and error correction used MiTCR with a Q25 quality threshold and the strictest error-elimination algorithm. A nonparametric unseen species model using Euler transformation provided a lower-bound estimate of total TCR beta diversity. In TCRdb, the public reads were trimmed at Q25 with fastp and aligned with MiXCR, with productive beta chains retained. Rows are combined by CDR3 protein, so each entry shows the most common genes and DNA. TCRdb's processing, not the authors', yielded these V and J calls. The sample contains around 500,000 distinct CDR3 sequences, approximately 26% of them found a single time. Of the sample, over 3.5% is held by the ten largest clones.

Donors were approximately 42 systemically healthy Caucasian individuals from Russia aged roughly 6 to 90 years. Roughly 11 milliliters of peripheral blood were drawn from each donor into EDTA-treated Vacutainer tubes. Ficoll-Paque density-gradient centrifugation was used to isolate PBMCs, with at least 7 million obtained per sample. Total RNA, at least 5 micrograms per sample, was extracted from PBMCs with Trizol reagent. Naive CD45RAhigh/CD27high T cell percentages were measured by flow cytometry on a PBMC aliquot from every donor. The CDR3 measures 12 amino acids from cysteine to phenylalanine. The retained sequence is limited to the CDR3, 36 bases, with the frame set at the first base. The germline V gene provides CDR1 SGHTS and CDR2 YDEGEE. This clonotype was counted between two and nine times. Its antigen specificity is not known. One junction end does not reproduce the germline sequence, and a read error may be involved.

A further study also used this sample, focusing on T cells of mothers and their children. As the second study states: Nine systemically healthy Caucasian individuals served as donors, namely three mothers together with their six children. cDNA synthesis consumed the entire amount of extracted RNA, loaded at approximately 1.4 ug RNA in each 15 ul reaction. In the second PCR, the M1S primer added sample barcodes and 2-4 random nucleotides. Over 8.5 million TCR beta CDR3 reads came from each mother, compared with approximately 2.8 million reads from each child. Thymic selection similarly shapes TCR recombination output in related and unrelated pairs, with minor effect from inherited differences. Normalized repertoire overlap in related mother-child pairs was always slightly higher than in unrelated mother-child pairs, but the difference was never significant. With a sensitivity of 90 to 100 clones per million clonotypes, no persistent microchimeric T cell clones were detected. Deep NGS was used in the study to compare the TCR beta repertoires of mothers and children and to look for features that separate related mother-child pairs from unrelated individuals. The mean age was roughly 36 +/- 4 years for the mothers and around 10 +/- 4 years for the children. After adapter ligation was performed with NEBNext reagents, the libraries were sequenced on an Illumina HiSeq 2000 with 100+100 nt paired-end reads. To avoid cross-contamination, the mother libraries and the child libraries were prepared a month apart and sequenced in separate runs. For each donor, somewhere between roughly 450,000 and 2,200,000 distinct TCR beta clonotypes were identified. Naive TCR beta clonotypes were estimated from low-frequency clonotypes matched to each donor's FACS-determined naive share, without sorting.

Sequenced: blood. The rearrangement joined TRBV5-8 to TRBJ2-1; the D gene could be TRBD1 or TRBD2, each one agreeing over 5 bases. The clonotype originates from a boy between 2 and 10 years old in good health. The DNA sequence is given as TGTGCCAGCAGCTTTACTCCAGGGACCCAGTATTTC. It codes for CASSFTPGTQYF.